These 2 T cell receptor beta chains originate from one sample sequenced in a study of shared clonotypes between healthy human individuals. Data came from immunoSEQ multiplex PCR; TCRdb stores just in-frame clones and leaves some out. The sample lists millions of clones, over 85% occurring once. Sequenced material: naive CD4+ T cells sorted from blood. As to subset: CD45RA+ positively selected. The receptors come from a young man in good health.

J is TRBJ2-5 and V is TRBV7-2, with 12 positions matching TRBD2. CDR3 length: 21 amino acids. Germline V gene sequence: CDR1 SGHTA, CDR2 FQGNSA. J lost 2 bases, V lost 0 bases, and 16 bases had no gene match. The CDR3 here is CASSLAPGTSGYYMIQETQYF. The CDR3 DNA follows: TGTGCCAGCAGCTTAGCCCCAGGGACTAGCGGGTACTACATGATTCAAGAGACCCAGTACTTC. The full variable domain, rest sourced from reference TRBV7-2 and TRBJ2-5, is GAGVSQSPSNKVTEKGKDVELRCDPISGHTALYWYRQSLGQGLEFLIYFQGNSAPDKSGLPSDRFSAERTGGSVSTLTIQRTQQEDSAVYLCASSLAPGTSGYYMIQETQYFGPGTRLLVL.

V gene TRBV6-1 combines with J gene TRBJ2-7, with D unclear. The CDR3 extends over 14 amino acids. Trimming took 1 base from V and 6 from J, leaving 13 bases between them. Germline CDR1 and CDR2: MNHNS and SASEGT. The CDR3 DNA sequence: TGTGCCAGCAGTGAAGTTGGGTCTCTCGGCGAGCAGTACTTC. This encodes CASSEVGSLGEQYF.